Listed below are T cell receptor beta chains from one sample, sequenced in a study of regulatory T cells in long-lasting Graves disease. MiXCR, applied by TCRdb to the multiplex PCR reads, yields one record per CDR3 protein. The repertoire holds roughly 420,000 distinct CDR3 sequences, with less than 20% as singletons. This sample comprised peripheral blood mononuclear cells (PBMCs), obtained at new diagnosis, from a patient treated with antithyroid drugs. These receptors were taken from a female donor with Graves disease. CDR3s include the opening cysteine and the closing phenylalanine or tryptophan. Each record gives: D gene, clone size, J gene, V gene, CDR3 DNA, CDR3 protein. The D gene is left open where the match is weak. Only some rows state a clone size, as once, few, many or a class for expanded clones.

NA | many | TRBJ1-1 | TRBV5-1 | TGCGCCAGCAAGGATGAGGGGACTGAAGCTTTCTTT | CASKDEGTEAFF
NA | few | TRBJ1-4 | TRBV7-2 | TGTGCCAGCAGCTTGTCTCCGTGGGACGGGGTAGAGGAAAAACTGTTTTTT | CASSLSPWDGVEEKLFF
NA | many | TRBJ1-1 | TRBV12-3/TRBV12-4 | TGTGCCAGCAGTTACCGGGACGGAGAGAACACTGAAGCTTTCTTT | CASSYRDGENTEAFF
NA | many | TRBJ2-7 | TRBV12-3/TRBV12-4 | TGTGCCAGCAGTGGAACGGACAGGGCCGCGGGCGGGGGAAGATACGAGCAGTACTTC | CASSGTDRAAGGGRYEQYF
NA | NA | TRBJ1-5 | TRBV6-1 | TGTGCCAGCGGGCAGAACAATCAGCCCCAGCATTTT | CASGQNNQPQHF
NA | once | TRBJ2-7 | TRBV11-2 | TGTGCCAGCAGCTTAGGGCTCGGCATCTCCTACGAGCAGTACTTC | CASSLGLGISYEQYF
TRBD2 | NA | TRBJ2-1 | TRBV2 | TGTGCCAGCAGTGCACCTAGCGGGAGGGCCCACAATGAGCAGTTCTTC | CASSAPSGRAHNEQFF
NA | many | TRBJ2-2 | TRBV30 | TGTGCCTACTCAAGGGGGACCGGGGAGCTGTTTTTT | CAYSRGTGELFF
NA | NA | TRBJ2-1 | TRBV7-2 | TGTGCCAGCAGCAAAAACCCCCGTGGTGAGCAGTTCTTC | CASSKNPRGEQFF
NA | few | TRBJ1-5 | TRBV10-3 | TGTGCCATCAGTGAGAGGCTGGGTCAGCCCCAGCATTTT | CAISERLGQPQHF
NA | many | TRBJ2-3 | TRBV20-1 | TGCAGTGCTAGAGGGTGGGGCACAGATACGCAGTATTTT | CSARGWGTDTQYF
NA | many | TRBJ2-7 | TRBV11-2 | TGTGCCAGCAGACTTACGACCCCCGAGCAGTACTTC | CASRLTTPEQYF
TRBD1 | NA | TRBJ2-2 | TRBV7-3 | TGTGCCAGCAGCTTACGGGACAGTCGGGAGCTGTTTTTT | CASSLRDSRELFF
NA | NA | TRBJ2-7 | TRBV27 | TGTGCCACGGCGAGTACCGTCACCTACGAGCAGTACTTC | CATASTVTYEQYF
NA | NA | TRBJ1-1 | TRBV20-1 | TGCAGTGCGCGAGAGGGGGGGTCTGAAGCTTTCTTT | CSAREGGSEAFF
NA | many | TRBJ1-3 | TRBV12-3/TRBV12-4 | TGTGCCAGCAGTTTTCCCAGGGGAAACACCATATATTTT | CASSFPRGNTIYF
NA | few | TRBJ2-7 | TRBV30 | TGTGCCTGGAGTGGGGACATCTCCTACGAGCAGTACTTC | CAWSGDISYEQYF
NA | many | TRBJ2-3 | TRBV15 | TGTGCCACCAGCAGAGATCGGAGGGATACGCAGTATTTT | CATSRDRRDTQYF
NA | few | TRBJ2-5 | TRBV9 | TGTGCCAGCAGCTCAGCAGTAGGGAATCAAGAGACCCAGTACTTC | CASSSAVGNQETQYF
NA | many | TRBJ2-1 | TRBV30 | TGTGCCTGGAGTGTAAACGGAAACAATGAGCAGTTCTTC | CAWSVNGNNEQFF
TRBD2 | many | TRBJ2-7 | TRBV27 | TGTGCCAGCAGTCGGGTTCTCGGCGGGAGAAATCGCGAGCAGTACTTC | CASSRVLGGRNREQYF
TRBD1 | many | TRBJ1-6 | TRBV12-3/TRBV12-4 | TGTGCCAGCAGTCAGGGACAGGGTCGTTCACCCCTCCACTTT | CASSQGQGRSPLHF
NA | many | TRBJ1-1 | TRBV5-1 | TGCGCCAGCAGCTTGTCCACAGGCCCATCGAACACTGAAGCTTTCTTT | CASSLSTGPSNTEAFF
NA | NA | TRBJ2-7 | TRBV28 | TGTGCCAGCAGTTTCAGTTCGGGCGGGTTCTATTACGAGCAGTACTTC | CASSFSSGGFYYEQYF
NA | few | TRBJ1-1 | TRBV6-9 | TGTGCCAGCAGTTCCTACACCTCCGGGACACTCTCCGGGAACACTGAAGCTTTCTTT | CASSSYTSGTLSGNTEAFF
NA | many | TRBJ1-2 | TRBV7-9 | TGTGCCAGCAGCCTCCAGGGAGGTGAAGGCTACACCTTC | CASSLQGGEGYTF
NA | many | TRBJ1-5 | TRBV7-3 | TGTGCCAGCAGCTCAAAGGGGGGAAATCAGCCCCAGCATTTT | CASSSKGGNQPQHF
TRBD2 | few | TRBJ2-1 | TRBV7-9 | TGTGCCAGCGTCTTCTTTCCCGCTCCTCTTAGCGGGAGGAACAATGAGCAGTTCTTC | CASVFFPAPLSGRNNEQFF
NA | NA | TRBJ1-1 | TRBV7-2 | TGTGCCAGCAGCTCTCAGAAAAGCACTGAAGCTTTCTTT | CASSSQKSTEAFF
NA | many | TRBJ1-4 | TRBV5-1 | TGCGCCAGCAGCTCGGACAGTTATGAAAAACTGTTTTTT | CASSSDSYEKLFF
NA | NA | TRBJ1-2 | TRBV6-5 | TGTGCCAGCAGTTACTATGGGGGCGGCGAGTATGGCTACACCTTC | CASSYYGGGEYGYTF
TRBD2 | few | TRBJ2-1 | TRBV4-1 | TGCGCCAGCAGCCAGTCGGGACTAGCGTTCTACAGTGAGCAGTTCTTC | CASSQSGLAFYSEQFF
NA | NA | TRBJ1-6 | TRBV27 | TGTGCCAGCACGCATACGGGGGCCTCCTATAATTCACCCCTCCACTTT | CASTHTGASYNSPLHF
NA | NA | TRBJ2-1 | TRBV24-1 | TGTGCCACCAGTGATTCAGAGGGGCGAAATGAGCAGTTCTTC | CATSDSEGRNEQFF
TRBD1 | many | TRBJ1-1 | TRBV20-1 | TGCAGTGCGCCCAGACAGGGGCAGGGCACTGAAGCTTTCTTT | CSAPRQGQGTEAFF
NA | many | TRBJ1-5 | TRBV28 | TGTGCCAGCAGTCATTTATACGGAAATCAGCCCCAGCATTTT | CASSHLYGNQPQHF
TRBD2 | NA | TRBJ2-5 | TRBV11-2 | TGTGCCAGCAGCCCTAGTTCGGGACTAGCGGGAGAGACCCAGTACTTC | CASSPSSGLAGETQYF
TRBD2 | NA | TRBJ2-2 | TRBV28 | TGTGCCAGCAGTTTATTGGGACTAGCGGGACCCGGGGAGCTGTTTTTT | CASSLLGLAGPGELFF
TRBD2 | many | TRBJ2-5 | TRBV6-1 | TGTGCCAGCAGACTAGCGGGACTTCGGGAGACCCAGTACTTC | CASRLAGLRETQYF
TRBD1 | NA | TRBJ1-2 | TRBV20-1 | TGCAGTGCTAGATTCATACAGGGGCACTACTATGGCTACACCTTC | CSARFIQGHYYGYTF
TRBD1 | NA | TRBJ2-6 | TRBV6-2/TRBV6-3 | TGTGCCAGCACCCGGGACAGGGGAGGCCTCTCTGGGGCCAACGTCCTGACTTTC | CASTRDRGGLSGANVLTF